This T cell receptor beta chain was profiled in a study of T cells in localized non-small cell lung cancer. Libraries were prepared by immunoSEQ multiplex PCR; TCRdb keeps only in-frame clonotypes and omits some of them. The repertoire holds tens of thousands of clones, with 80% to 85% as singletons. Germline V gives CDR1 LNHDA, CDR2 SQIVND (reference sequence). There are 17 residues in the CDR3. The V segment lost 3 bases and the J segment 4 bases; nucleotides outside the gene matches: 12. The sequence derives from a man aged 35 to 70 with stage III lung adenocarcinoma. J is TRBJ1-1 and V is TRBV19; TRBD1 aligns across 9 bases. The specimen comprised peripheral blood mononuclear cells, sampled before any cancer treatment. The CDR3 DNA follows: TGTGCCAGTAGTATGGAGACAGGGGGTTGGAGGGGCACTGAAGCTTTCTTT. Encoded protein: CASSMETGGWRGTEAFF. Complete variable domain (other parts from reference TRBV19 and TRBJ1-1): DGGITQSPKYLFRKEGQNVTLSCEQNLNHDAMYWYRQDPGQGLRLIYYSQIVNDFQKGDIAEGYSVSREKKESFPLTVTSAQKNPTAFYLCASSMETGGWRGTEAFFGQGTRLTVV.